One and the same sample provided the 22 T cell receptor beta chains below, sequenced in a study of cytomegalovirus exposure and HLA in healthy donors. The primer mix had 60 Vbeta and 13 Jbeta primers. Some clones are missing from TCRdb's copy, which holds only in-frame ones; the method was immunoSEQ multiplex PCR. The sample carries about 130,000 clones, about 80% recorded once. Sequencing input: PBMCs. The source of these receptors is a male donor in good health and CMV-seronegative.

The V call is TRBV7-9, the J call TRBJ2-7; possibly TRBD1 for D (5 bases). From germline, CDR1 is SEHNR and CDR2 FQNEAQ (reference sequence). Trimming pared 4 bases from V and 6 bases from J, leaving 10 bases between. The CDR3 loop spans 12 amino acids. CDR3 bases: TGTGCCAGCAGCTATCAGGGTGGCGAGCAGTACTTC. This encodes CASSYQGGEQYF.

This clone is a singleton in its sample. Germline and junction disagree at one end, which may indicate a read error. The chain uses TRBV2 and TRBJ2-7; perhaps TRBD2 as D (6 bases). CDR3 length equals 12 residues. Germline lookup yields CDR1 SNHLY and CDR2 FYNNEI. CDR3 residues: CASSVENQRAFF. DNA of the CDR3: TGTGCCAGCAGTGTTGAGAACCAGCGGGCCTTCTTC.

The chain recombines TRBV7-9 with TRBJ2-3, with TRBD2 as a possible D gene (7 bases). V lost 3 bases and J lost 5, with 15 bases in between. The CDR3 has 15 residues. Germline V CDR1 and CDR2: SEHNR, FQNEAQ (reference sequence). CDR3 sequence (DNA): TGTGCCAGCAGCTTGGGGGGGGCCGCCGGAGATACGCAGTATTTT. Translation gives CASSLGGAAGDTQYF. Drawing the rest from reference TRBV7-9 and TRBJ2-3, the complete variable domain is DTGVSQNPRHKITKRGQNVTFRCDPISEHNRLYWYRQTLGQGPEFLTYFQNEAQLEKSRLLSDRFSAERPKGSFSTLEIQRTEQGDSAMYLCASSLGGAAGDTQYFGPGTRLTVL.

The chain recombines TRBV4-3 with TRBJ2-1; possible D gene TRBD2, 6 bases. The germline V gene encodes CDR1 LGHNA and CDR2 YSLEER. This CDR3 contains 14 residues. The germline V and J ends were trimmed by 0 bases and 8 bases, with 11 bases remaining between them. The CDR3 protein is CASSQDRDLDEQFF. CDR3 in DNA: TGCGCCAGCAGCCAAGACAGGGACTTGGATGAGCAGTTCTTC.

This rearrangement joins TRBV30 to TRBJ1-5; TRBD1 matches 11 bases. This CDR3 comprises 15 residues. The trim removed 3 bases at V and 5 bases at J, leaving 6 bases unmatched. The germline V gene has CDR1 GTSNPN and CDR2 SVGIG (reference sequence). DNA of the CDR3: TGTGCCTGGAGCGACGGACAGGGGGCCGATCAGCCCCAGCATTTT. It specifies CAWSDGQGADQPQHF.

The chain's CDR3 is CASSPGTIFSPLHF. The CDR3 DNA reads TGTGCCAGCTCACCCGGGACAATCTTTTCACCCCTCCACTTT. This rearrangement joins TRBV18 to TRBJ1-6, with a tentative D call TRBD1 (6 bases). CDR1 and CDR2 from the germline V gene are KGHSH and LQKENI. The germline V and J ends were trimmed by 3 bases and 9 bases, with 12 bases remaining between them. The CDR3 spans 14 residues.

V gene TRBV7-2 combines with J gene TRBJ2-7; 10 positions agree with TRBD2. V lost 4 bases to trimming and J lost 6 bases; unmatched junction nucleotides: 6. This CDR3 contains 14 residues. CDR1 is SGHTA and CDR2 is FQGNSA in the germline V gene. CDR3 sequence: CASSSSGGMTEQYF. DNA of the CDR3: TGTGCCAGCAGCTCTAGCGGGGGAATGACCGAGCAGTACTTC.

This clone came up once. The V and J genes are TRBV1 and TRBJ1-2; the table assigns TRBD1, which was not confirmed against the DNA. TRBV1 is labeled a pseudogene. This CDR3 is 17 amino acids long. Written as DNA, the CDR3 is TGCACCAGCAGCCAAGGATTCTCAGGGGATAGCCCCTATGGCTACACCTTC. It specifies CTSSQGFSGDSPYGYTF.

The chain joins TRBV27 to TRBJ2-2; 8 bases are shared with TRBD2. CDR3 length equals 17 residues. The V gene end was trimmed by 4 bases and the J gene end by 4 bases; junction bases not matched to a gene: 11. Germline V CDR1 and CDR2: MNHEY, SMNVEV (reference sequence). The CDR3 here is CASSSLGLAGLTGELFF. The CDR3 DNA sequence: TGTGCCAGCAGTTCATTGGGGCTAGCGGGTCTCACCGGGGAGCTGTTTTTT.

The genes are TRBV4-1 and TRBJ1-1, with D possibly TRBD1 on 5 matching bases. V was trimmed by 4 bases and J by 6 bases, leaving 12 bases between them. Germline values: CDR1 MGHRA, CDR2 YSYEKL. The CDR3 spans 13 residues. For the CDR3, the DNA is TGCGCCAGCAGCCCAGGCAGGGTTCCTGAAGCTTTCTTT. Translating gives CASSPGRVPEAFF.

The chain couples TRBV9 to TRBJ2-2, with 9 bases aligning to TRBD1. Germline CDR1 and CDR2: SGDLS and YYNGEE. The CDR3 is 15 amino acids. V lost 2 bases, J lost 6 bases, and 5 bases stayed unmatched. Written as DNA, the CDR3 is TGTGCCAGCAGCGTGGGACAGGGTCTCGCCGGGGAGCTGTTTTTT. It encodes CASSVGQGLAGELFF. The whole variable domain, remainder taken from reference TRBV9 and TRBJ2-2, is DSGVTQTPKHLITATGQRVTLRCSPRSGDLSVYWYQQSLDQGLQFLIQYYNGEERAKGNILERFSAQQFPDLHSELNLSSLELGDSALYFCASSVGQGLAGELFFGEGSRLTVL.

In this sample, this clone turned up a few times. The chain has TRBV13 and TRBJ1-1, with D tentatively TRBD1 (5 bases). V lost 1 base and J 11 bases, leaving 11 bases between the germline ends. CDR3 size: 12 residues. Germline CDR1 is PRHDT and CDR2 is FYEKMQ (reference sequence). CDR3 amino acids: CASSLEWGRAFF. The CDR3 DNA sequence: TGTGCCAGCAGCTTAGAGTGGGGGAGGGCTTTCTTT.

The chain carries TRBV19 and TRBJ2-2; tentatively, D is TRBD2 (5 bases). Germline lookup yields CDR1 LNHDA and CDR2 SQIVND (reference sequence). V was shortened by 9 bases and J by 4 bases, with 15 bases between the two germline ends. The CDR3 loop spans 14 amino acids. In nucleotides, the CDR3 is TGTGCCAGCAATCCGGACTTTCGCACCGGGGAGCTGTTTTTT. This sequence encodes CASNPDFRTGELFF.

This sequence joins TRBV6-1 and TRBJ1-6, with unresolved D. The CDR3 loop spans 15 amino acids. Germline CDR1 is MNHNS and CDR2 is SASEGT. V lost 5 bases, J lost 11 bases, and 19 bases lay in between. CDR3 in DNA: TGTGCCAGCAGTTCCCCGGTTAGCAGCGTGCCACCCCTCCACTTT. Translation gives CASSSPVSSVPPLHF.

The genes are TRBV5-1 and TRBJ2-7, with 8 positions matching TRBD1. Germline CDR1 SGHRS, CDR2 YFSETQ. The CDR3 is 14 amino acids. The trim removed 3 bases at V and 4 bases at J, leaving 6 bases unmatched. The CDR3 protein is CASSSGQDGYEQYF. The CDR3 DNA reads TGCGCCAGCAGCTCGGGACAGGATGGTTACGAGCAGTACTTC.

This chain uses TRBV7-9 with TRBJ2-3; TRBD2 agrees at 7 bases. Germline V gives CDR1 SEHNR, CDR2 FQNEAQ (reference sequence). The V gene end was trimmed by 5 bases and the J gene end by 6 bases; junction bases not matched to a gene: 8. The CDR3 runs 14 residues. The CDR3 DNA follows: TGTGCCAGCAGCGGATTAGCGGGTACGGATACGCAGTATTTT. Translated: CASSGLAGTDTQYF.

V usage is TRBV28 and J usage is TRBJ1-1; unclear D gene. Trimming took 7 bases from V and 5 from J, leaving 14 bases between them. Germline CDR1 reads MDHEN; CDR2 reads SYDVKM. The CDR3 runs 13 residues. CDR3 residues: CASNIGGRTEAFF. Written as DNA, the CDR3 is TGTGCCAGCAATATAGGAGGGAGGACTGAAGCTTTCTTT.

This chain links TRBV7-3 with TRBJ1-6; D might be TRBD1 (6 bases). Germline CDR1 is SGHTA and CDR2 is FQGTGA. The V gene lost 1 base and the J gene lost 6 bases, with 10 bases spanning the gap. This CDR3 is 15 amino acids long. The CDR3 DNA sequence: TGTGCCAGCAGCTTAAACAGGGCTCCTAATTCACCCCTCCACTTT. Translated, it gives CASSLNRAPNSPLHF.

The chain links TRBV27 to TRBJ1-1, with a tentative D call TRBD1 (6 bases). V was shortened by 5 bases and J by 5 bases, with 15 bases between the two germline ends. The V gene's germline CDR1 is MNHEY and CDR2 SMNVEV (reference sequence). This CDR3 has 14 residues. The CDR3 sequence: CASSNKGGGTEAFF. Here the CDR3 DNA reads TGTGCCAGCAGTAATAAGGGGGGGGGAACTGAAGCTTTCTTT.

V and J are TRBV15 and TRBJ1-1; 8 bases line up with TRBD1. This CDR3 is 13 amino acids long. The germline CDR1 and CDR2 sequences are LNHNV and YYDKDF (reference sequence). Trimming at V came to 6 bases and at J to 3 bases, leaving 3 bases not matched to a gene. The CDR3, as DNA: TGTGCCACCAGTCAGGGGGCGGACACTGAAGCTTTCTTT. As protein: CATSQGADTEAFF.

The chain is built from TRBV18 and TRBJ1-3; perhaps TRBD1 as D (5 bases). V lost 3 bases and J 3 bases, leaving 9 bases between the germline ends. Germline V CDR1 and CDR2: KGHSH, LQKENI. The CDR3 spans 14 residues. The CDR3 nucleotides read TGTGCCAGCTCACCGCGGGACGGTGGAAACACCATATATTTT. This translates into CASSPRDGGNTIYF. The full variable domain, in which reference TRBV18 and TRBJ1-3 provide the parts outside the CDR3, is NAGVMQNPRHLVRRRGQEARLRCSPMKGHSHVYWYRQLPEEGLKFMVYLQKENIIDESGMPKERFSAEFPKEGPSILRIQQVVRGDSAAYFCASSPRDGGNTIYFGEGSWLTVV.

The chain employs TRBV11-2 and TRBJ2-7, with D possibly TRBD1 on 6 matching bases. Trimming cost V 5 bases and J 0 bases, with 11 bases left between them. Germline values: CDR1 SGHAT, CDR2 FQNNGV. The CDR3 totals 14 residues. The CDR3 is CASSPDSSSYEQYF. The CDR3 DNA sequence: TGTGCCAGCAGCCCGGACAGCAGCTCCTACGAGCAGTACTTC.